This T cell receptor (beta chain) was found in a study of T cell responses to AZD1222 COVID-19 vaccine. Method: immunoSEQ multiplex PCR; TCRdb's copy keeps in-frame clones and lacks some. Among more than 80,000 clones, 90% were seen once, and the ten largest hold roughly 8%. The germline V and J ends were trimmed by 2 bases and 2 bases, with 8 bases remaining between them. This CDR3 has 15 amino acids. Germline lookup yields CDR1 SGHRS and CDR2 YFSETQ. The V call is TRBV5-1, the J call TRBJ2-6; D not certain. The clonotype originates from an adult who received the AZD1222 COVID-19 vaccine. The sample consisted of peripheral blood, taken 28 days after the second AZD1222 dose. The CDR3: CASSLGSTGANVLTF. CDR3 nucleotides: TGCGCCAGCAGCTTAGGTTCTACTGGGGCCAACGTCCTGACTTTC.